Below, one T cell receptor (beta chain) is given with its context. Germline CDR1 and CDR2: SSHAT and FNYEAQ (reference sequence). This CDR3 spans 14 amino acids. 200 to 250 ng DNA, 30,000 or so T cell genomes, went into each sorted-subset replicate PCR. Sequenced by immunoSEQ multiplex PCR; TCRdb stores in-frame clones only, minus some. The top ten hold 0.36% of the sample, which has 1.6 million or so clones, approximately 98.5% seen once. This entry is derived from a study of shared clonotypes between healthy human individuals. V is TRBV7-7 and J is TRBJ2-1; D tentatively fits TRBD1 or TRBD2 (5 bases each). Sequenced material: naive CD4+ T cells sorted from blood. Stated subset: CD45RA+ positively selected. This TCR was sampled from a man aged 25 to 40 in good health. The CDR3 is CASSPGPAYNEQFF. CDR3 in DNA: TGTGCTAGCTCGCCGGGGCCGGCCTACAATGAGCAGTTCTTC.